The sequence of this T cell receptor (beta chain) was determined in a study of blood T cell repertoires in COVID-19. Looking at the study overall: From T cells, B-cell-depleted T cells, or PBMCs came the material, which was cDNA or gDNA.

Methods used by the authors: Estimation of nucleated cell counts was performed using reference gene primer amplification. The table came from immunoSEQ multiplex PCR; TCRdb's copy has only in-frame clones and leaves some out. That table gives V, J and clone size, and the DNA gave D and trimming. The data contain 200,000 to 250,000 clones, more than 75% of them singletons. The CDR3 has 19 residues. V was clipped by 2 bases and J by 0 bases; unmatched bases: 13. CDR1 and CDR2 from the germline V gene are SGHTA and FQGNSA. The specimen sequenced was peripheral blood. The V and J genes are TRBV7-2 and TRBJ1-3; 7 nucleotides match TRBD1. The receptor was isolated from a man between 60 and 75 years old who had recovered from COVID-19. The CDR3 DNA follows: TGTGCCAGCAGCTTAAAGGCCCGGACAGGCTATTTCTCTGGAAACACCATATATTTT. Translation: CASSLKARTGYFSGNTIYF. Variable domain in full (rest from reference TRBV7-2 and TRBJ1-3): GAGVSQSPSNKVTEKGKDVELRCDPISGHTALYWYRQSLGQGLEFLIYFQGNSAPDKSGLPSDRFSAERTGGSVSTLTIQRTQQEDSAVYLCASSLKARTGYFSGNTIYFGEGSWLTVV.